These 2 T cell receptor beta chains were sequenced from one sample in a study of cytomegalovirus exposure and HLA in healthy donors. The PCR was carried out with 60 Vbeta primers and 13 Jbeta primers. Repertoires were generated with immunoSEQ multiplex PCR, while TCRdb's copy carries only in-frame clones and drops some. The table shows 100,000 to 150,000 clones, with about 80% occurring only once. Source material: PBMCs. These receptors originate from a man aged 35 to 55 in good health and CMV-seronegative.

The chain combines TRBV19 with TRBJ2-1, with 7 bases fitting TRBD1. This CDR3 has 14 amino acids. The germline V gene has CDR1 LNHDA and CDR2 SQIVND (reference sequence). Trimming at V came to 4 bases and at J to 3 bases, leaving 3 bases not matched to a gene. CDR3 DNA: TGTGCCAGTAGTAGACAGGGTTTCTACAATGAGCAGTTCTTC. It is translated as CASSRQGFYNEQFF.

This sequence joins TRBV30 and TRBJ2-7; 8 bases align to TRBD1. The CDR3 is made up of 12 amino acids. The J segment lost 3 bases and the V segment lost 4 bases, leaving 2 bases of the junction unmatched. Per germline, CDR1 GTSNPN and CDR2 SVGIG (reference sequence). CDR3 residues: CAWNDRGYEQYF. The CDR3 DNA follows: TGTGCCTGGAACGACAGGGGCTACGAGCAGTACTTC.